This T cell receptor beta chain was recorded in a study of shared clonotypes between healthy human individuals. The naive CD8 fraction comprised CD45RO-negative cells positively selected for CCR7 and excluded terminally differentiated effector memory CD45RA+ cells. Trimming pared 5 bases from V and 5 bases from J, leaving 25 bases between. Germline V gene lookup returns CDR1 SGHRS and CDR2 YFSETQ. The CDR3 has 18 amino acids. Per the original data handling: Filtering differed, since immunoSEQ gave only junction sequences and no quality scores. Repertoires were generated with immunoSEQ multiplex PCR, while TCRdb's copy carries only in-frame clones and drops some. V, J and clone size are taken as reported in that table, and D and trimming were inferred from the DNA itself. The sample holds roughly 2 million clones, around 96% seen once.

The J gene is TRBJ2-2, the V gene TRBV5-1, with a weak D call TRBD1 (6 bases). The source of this sequence is a man younger than 35 in good health. The sequenced sample was naive CD8+ T cells sorted from blood. The CDR3 DNA reads as TGCGCCAGCAGTCTCATTATGTGGGACACTGGTGGGACCGGGGAGCTGTTTTTT. Translating gives CASSLIMWDTGGTGELFF.